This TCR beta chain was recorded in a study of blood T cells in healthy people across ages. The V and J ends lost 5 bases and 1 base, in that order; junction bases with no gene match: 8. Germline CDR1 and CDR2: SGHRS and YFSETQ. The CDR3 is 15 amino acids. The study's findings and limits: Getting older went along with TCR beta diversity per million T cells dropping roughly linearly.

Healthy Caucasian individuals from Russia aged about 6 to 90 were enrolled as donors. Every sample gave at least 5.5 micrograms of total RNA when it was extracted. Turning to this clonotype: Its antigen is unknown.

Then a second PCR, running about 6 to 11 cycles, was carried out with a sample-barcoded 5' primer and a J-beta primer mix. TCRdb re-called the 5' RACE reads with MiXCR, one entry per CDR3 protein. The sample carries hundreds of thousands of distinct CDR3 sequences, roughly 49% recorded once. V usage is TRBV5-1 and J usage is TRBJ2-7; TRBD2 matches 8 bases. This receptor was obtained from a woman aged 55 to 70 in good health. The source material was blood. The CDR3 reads CASRPVAGPSYEQYF. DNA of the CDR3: TGCGCCAGCAGGCCAGTAGCGGGACCTTCCTACGAGCAGTACTTC.